Below are 4 T cell receptor beta chains sequenced from a single sample in a study of shared clonotypes between healthy human individuals. Only CD45RO-negative cells positively selected for CCR7 counted as naive CD8 cells, so terminally differentiated effector memory CD45RA+ cells were excluded. Using immunoSEQ multiplex PCR, the repertoire was profiled, and TCRdb retains in-frame clones only, with some absent. The data hold about 1.9 million clones, with about 94% observed a single time. The sample comprised naive CD8+ T cells from PBMCs. The receptors were gathered from a young man in good health. Some clones in this sample may be carry-over from other donors' samples.

This sequence joins TRBV7-8 and TRBJ2-1, with 13 nucleotides matching TRBD2. CDR3 size: 17 residues. The junction had 3 bases not matched to a gene; V was cut back by 1 base and J by 3 bases. The germline V gene encodes CDR1 SGHVS and CDR2 FQNEAQ. The CDR3 here is CASSLGGLAGFYNEQFF. CDR3 bases: TGTGCCAGCAGCTTAGGGGGACTAGCGGGATTCTACAATGAGCAGTTCTTC.

The genes are TRBV11-2 and TRBJ2-7; D is unclear. This CDR3 has 13 amino acids. V was shortened by 4 bases and J by 4 bases, with 11 bases between the two germline ends. Germline V gene sequence: CDR1 SGHAT, CDR2 FQNNGV. CDR3 sequence: CASSSPYPYEQYF. CDR3 in DNA: TGTGCCAGCAGCTCCCCCTACCCTTACGAGCAGTACTTC.

The chain is built from TRBV5-4 and TRBJ2-7; D is perhaps TRBD2 (6 bases). V dropped 3 bases and J dropped 4 bases, with 14 bases sitting between them. CDR1 and CDR2 (germline): SGHNT, YYREEE (reference sequence). The CDR3 contains 14 residues. CDR3 DNA: TGTGCCAGCAGCTGGGGAGGCCCCACTTACGAGCAGTACTTC. Its protein is CASSWGGPTYEQYF.

This chain uses TRBV4-3 with TRBJ2-4; tentatively, D is TRBD2 (6 bases). CDR3 length: 13 amino acids. Trimming left V 3 bases short and J 7 bases short, with 10 bases between. CDR1 is LGHNA, CDR2 YSLEER, per germline. The CDR3 loop is CASSQESGNIQYF. In DNA form, the CDR3 reads TGCGCCAGCAGCCAGGAGAGCGGGAACATTCAGTACTTC.